This record concerns one TCR beta chain sequence. V lost 4 bases and J 3 bases, leaving 4 bases between the germline ends. The CDR3 has 12 residues. CDR1 and CDR2 (germline): KGHDR, SFDVKD. Each CDR3 protein is one row after TCRdb ran MiXCR on the RT-PCR reads. The table shows approximately 720,000 distinct CDR3 sequences, with approximately 15% occurring only once. The sequencing sample was made of memory CD4+ T cells from blood. The TCR originated in a female donor in good health, serving as a healthy control. The chain joins TRBV24-1 to TRBJ2-3; no clear D gene. CDR3 in DNA: TGTGCCACCAGTGACCAGACAGATACGCAGTATTTT. Encoded protein: CATSDQTDTQYF.